The sequence of this T cell receptor (beta chain) was determined in a study of blood T cell repertoires in COVID-19. Germline assignment: CDR1 SGHVS and CDR2 FQNEAQ. The CDR3 sequence is 14 residues long. V was clipped by 5 bases and J by 4 bases; unmatched bases: 7. Only in-frame clones appear in the TCRdb table, and some are missing; sequencing was by immunoSEQ multiplex PCR. This table holds 150,000 to 250,000 clones, 70% to 80% found once. The rearrangement joins TRBV7-8 to TRBJ2-7, with 8 bases fitting TRBD1. This TCR was recovered from a woman between 40 and 55 years old with COVID-19, enrolled during active disease. Sequences were obtained from peripheral blood. CDR3 residues: CASSPKRTGYEQYF. The CDR3 nucleotides are TGTGCCAGCAGCCCCAAGAGGACAGGGTACGAGCAGTACTTC.